This TCR beta chain was sequenced in a study of T cells in Graves' hyperthyroidism and ophthalmopathy (dated by TCRdb to the late 2010s). Background for the entire study: To identify distinguishing TCR V-J signatures, a discovery cohort of roughly 100 patients was used, comprising 40 to 45 with Graves' ophthalmopathy and 57 with stable Graves' hyperthyroidism. After blood sampling, hyperthyroidism patients were treated with methimazole at a starting dose of 30 mg daily, and ophthalmopathy patients were treated with high-dose intravenous methylprednisolone. The 90 or so discovery patients were randomly split 7:3 into training and test sets. According to the paper, TCR Vbeta CDR3 sequencing was carried out on around 140 peripheral blood samples, which came from about 45 ophthalmopathy, about 75 hyperthyroidism and about 17 progressor patients. Prospective prediction of ophthalmopathy was tested in an independent validation cohort consisting of 18 hyperthyroidism patients and around 16 patients who later progressed to ophthalmopathy. In addition, the study compared T-cell repertoires in thyroid tissue and in blood from about six Graves' hyperthyroidism patients. General study outcomes and caveats: A 13 V-J signature model separated ophthalmopathy from stable hyperthyroidism, with around 90% sensitivity and roughly 84% specificity in cross-validation and 80%/75% in testing. In validation, progression to ophthalmopathy was predicted by the model with roughly 71% sensitivity and 72% to 85% specificity, a median of about 6.8 months before onset. Blood samples also contained most of the expanded thyroid clonotypes (frequency above 0.001), which suggests that blood repertoires may reflect thyroid immune responses. No statistical method was used to set the sample size in advance, and investigators knew the group allocation.

TCR beta CDR3 regions were amplified from RNA transcripts. A first-round RT-PCR of the TCR CDR3 used the HTBI primer set with the Qiagen OneStep RT-PCR kit. Libraries were constructed in a second round of multiplex PCR, after which size selection and purification were performed. The libraries were sequenced on an Illumina HiSeq2000 using paired-end 100 bp reads. On the authors' methods: SOAPnuke was used to process the raw data, throwing out any read that contained adapters or uncalled bases, had a mean Phred below 15, or lacked an exact constant-primer or identifier match. High-quality paired reads were merged using COPE v1.2.5, and each unique nucleotide sequence was defined as a clonotype. Clonotypes were aligned to IMGT TRBV, TRBD and TRBJ reference segments using MiTCR v1.1. Analysis was restricted to V-J combinations with a frequency above 0.0001, which covered about 99% of repertoires. The TCS score was defined as F50 (clonal expansion) divided by E x V (chaos), with BLOSUM62-based TCRdist calculated between CDR3 peptides within each V-J. Welch's t-statistics and random forest reduced roughly 540 V-J features to around 14, which were used in a naive Bayes classifier (R e1071). Thyroid-blood repertoire similarity was quantified with the Morisita-Horn index. TCRdb itself trimmed the public reads at Q25 with fastp, ran MiXCR and retained productive beta chains. CDR3 protein sequences are deduplicated, and each keeps its most common genes and DNA. The V and J calls and clone size are TCRdb's, not the authors'. The table for this sample lists approximately 700,000 distinct CDR3 sequences; 45% of them were counted only once. The ten largest make up under 8.5% of the sample.

The study excluded patients with uncontrolled infections, other autoimmune diseases, pregnancy or lactation. Diagnoses were established on the basis of clinical symptoms, serum thyroxine and TRAb, thyroid ultrasound, and orbital computed tomography. Total RNA was extracted with Trizol reagent, and quality was checked on an Agilent 2100 Bioanalyzer. Note on this clonotype: No antigen is known for it. No quality values exist for individual bases; no much larger clone is one base distant.

There are 14 amino acids in the CDR3, from cysteine to phenylalanine inclusive. Left in the record is the CDR3 DNA by itself, 42 bases read in frame from the first base. CDR1 and CDR2 are read off the germline V gene as ENHRY and SYGVKD. V trim: 6 bases; J trim: 10 bases; unmatched bases: 10. The sequence derives from an adult man with Graves' disease, either hyperthyroidism or ophthalmopathy (not recorded which). In this chain, TRBV10-3 is recombined with TRBJ1-5, with 9 bases matching TRBD1. The sequencing sample was made of peripheral blood or thyroid tissue (not recorded which). CDR3 reads: CAIRGQGLNSPQHF. The nucleotides are TGTGCCATCAGGGGACAGGGCTTAAATTCACCCCAGCATTTT.